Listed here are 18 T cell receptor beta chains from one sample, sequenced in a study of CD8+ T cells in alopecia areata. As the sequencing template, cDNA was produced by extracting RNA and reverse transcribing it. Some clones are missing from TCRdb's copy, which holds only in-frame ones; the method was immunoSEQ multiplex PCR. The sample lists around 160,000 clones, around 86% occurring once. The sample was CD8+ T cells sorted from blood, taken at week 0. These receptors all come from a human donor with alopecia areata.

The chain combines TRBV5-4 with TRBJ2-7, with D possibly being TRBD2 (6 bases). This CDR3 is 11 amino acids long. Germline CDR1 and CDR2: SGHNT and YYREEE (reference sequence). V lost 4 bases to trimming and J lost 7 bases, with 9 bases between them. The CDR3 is CASSVGGEQYF. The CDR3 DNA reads TGTGCCAGCAGCGTTGGAGGGGAGCAGTACTTC.

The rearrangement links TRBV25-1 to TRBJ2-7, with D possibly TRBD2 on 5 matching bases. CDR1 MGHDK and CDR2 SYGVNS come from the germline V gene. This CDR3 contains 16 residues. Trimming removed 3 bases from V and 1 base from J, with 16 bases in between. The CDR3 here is CASSEVSGVGSYEQYF. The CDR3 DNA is TGTGCCAGCAGTGAGGTATCCGGGGTTGGGTCCTACGAGCAGTACTTC.

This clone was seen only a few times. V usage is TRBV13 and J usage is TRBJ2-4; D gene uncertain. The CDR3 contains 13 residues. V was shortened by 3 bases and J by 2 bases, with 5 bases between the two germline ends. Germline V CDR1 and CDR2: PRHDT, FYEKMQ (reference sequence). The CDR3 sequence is CASSFQTKNIQYF. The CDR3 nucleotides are TGTGCCAGCAGCTTTCAAACCAAAAACATTCAGTACTTC.

The CDR3 is CASSLGLDEQYF. In nucleotides, the CDR3 is TGTGCCAGCTCCCTTGGACTGGACGAGCAGTACTTC. V and J are TRBV18 and TRBJ2-7; D perhaps matches TRBD2 (5 bases). The V end lost 6 bases, the J end lost 5 bases, and 11 bases lay between the germline ends. There are 12 residues in the CDR3. Germline CDR1 KGHSH, CDR2 LQKENI.

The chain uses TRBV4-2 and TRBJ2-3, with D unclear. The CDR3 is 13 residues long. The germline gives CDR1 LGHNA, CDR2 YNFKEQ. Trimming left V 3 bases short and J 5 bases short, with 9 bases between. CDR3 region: CASSHPEKDTQYF. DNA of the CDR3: TGTGCCAGCAGCCATCCGGAAAAAGATACGCAGTATTTT.

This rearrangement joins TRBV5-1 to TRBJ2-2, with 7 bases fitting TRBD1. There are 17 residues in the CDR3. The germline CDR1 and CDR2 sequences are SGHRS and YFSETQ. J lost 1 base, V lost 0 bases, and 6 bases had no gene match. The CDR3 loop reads CASSLVLTGENTGELFF. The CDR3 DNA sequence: TGCGCCAGCAGCTTGGTTCTAACAGGGGAGAACACCGGGGAGCTGTTTTTT.

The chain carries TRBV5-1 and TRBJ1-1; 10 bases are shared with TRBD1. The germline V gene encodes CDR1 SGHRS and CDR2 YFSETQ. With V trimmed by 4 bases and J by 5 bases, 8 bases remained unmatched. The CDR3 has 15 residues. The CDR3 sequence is CASSLGQGGRTEAFF. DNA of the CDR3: TGCGCCAGCAGCCTAGGACAGGGGGGGCGAACTGAAGCTTTCTTT.

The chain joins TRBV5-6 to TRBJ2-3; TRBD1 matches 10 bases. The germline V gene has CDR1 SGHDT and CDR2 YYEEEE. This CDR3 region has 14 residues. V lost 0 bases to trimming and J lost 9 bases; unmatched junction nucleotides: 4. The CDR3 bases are TGTGCCAGCAGCTTGGGACAGGGGGCGGAAACGCAGTATTTT. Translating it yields CASSLGQGAETQYF.

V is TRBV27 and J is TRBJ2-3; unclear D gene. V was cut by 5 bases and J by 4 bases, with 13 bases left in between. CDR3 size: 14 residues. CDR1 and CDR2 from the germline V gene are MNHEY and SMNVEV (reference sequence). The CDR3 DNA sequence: TGTGCCAGCAGTACAATAAATGCGGCAGATACGCAGTATTTT. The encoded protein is CASSTINAADTQYF.

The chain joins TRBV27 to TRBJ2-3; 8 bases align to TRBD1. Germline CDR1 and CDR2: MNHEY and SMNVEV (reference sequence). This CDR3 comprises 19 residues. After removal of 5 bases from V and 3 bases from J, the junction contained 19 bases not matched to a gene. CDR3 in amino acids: CASSPIRGQGGLDTDTQYF. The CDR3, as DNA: TGTGCCAGCAGTCCTATTCGCGGACAGGGAGGTTTGGATACAGATACGCAGTATTTT.

The chain's CDR3 is CASSWGPSEQFF. The CDR3 region has the DNA TGCGCCAGCAGCTGGGGGCCCTCCGAGCAGTTCTTC. This rearrangement joins TRBV5-1 to TRBJ2-1, with a possible D match to TRBD1 (6 bases). Germline V gene lookup returns CDR1 SGHRS and CDR2 YFSETQ. With 3 bases removed from V and 10 bases from J, the gap between germline ends came to 11 bases. This CDR3 is 12 amino acids long.

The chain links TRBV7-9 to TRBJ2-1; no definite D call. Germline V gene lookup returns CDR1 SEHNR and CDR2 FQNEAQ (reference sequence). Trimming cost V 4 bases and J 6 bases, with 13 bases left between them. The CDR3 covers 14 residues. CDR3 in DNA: TGTGCCAGCAGCTCCGCCCGGAATGGCAATGAGCAGTTCTTC. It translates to CASSSARNGNEQFF. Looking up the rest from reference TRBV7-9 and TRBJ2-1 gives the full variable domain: DTGVSQNPRHKITKRGQNVTFRCDPISEHNRLYWYRQTLGQGPEFLTYFQNEAQLEKSRLLSDRFSAERPKGSFSTLEIQRTEQGDSAMYLCASSSARNGNEQFFGPGTRLTVL.

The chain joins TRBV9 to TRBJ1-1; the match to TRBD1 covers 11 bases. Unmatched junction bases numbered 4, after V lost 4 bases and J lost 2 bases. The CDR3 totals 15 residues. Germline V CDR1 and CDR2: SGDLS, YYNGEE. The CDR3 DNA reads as TGTGCCAGCAGCCTCGGGACAGGGGGAAACACTGAAGCTTTCTTT. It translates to CASSLGTGGNTEAFF.

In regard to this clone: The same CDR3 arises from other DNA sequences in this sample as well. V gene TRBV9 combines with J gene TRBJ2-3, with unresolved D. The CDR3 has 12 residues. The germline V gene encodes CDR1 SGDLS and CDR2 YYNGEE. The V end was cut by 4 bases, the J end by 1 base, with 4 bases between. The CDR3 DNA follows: TGTGCCAGCAGCCCTCGCACAGATACGCAGTATTTT. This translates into CASSPRTDTQYF.

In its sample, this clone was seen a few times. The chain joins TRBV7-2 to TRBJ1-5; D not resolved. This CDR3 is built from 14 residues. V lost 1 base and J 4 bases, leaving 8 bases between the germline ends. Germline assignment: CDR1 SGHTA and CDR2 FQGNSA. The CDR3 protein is CASSLVGPNQPQHF. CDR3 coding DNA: TGTGCCAGCAGCTTAGTGGGTCCAAATCAGCCCCAGCATTTT.

CDR3 DNA: TGCAGCGTTGGTAGGGAGAATCAGCCCCAGCATTTT. Amino acid sequence: CSVGRENQPQHF. The chain joins TRBV29-1 to TRBJ1-5; D is undetermined. Germline V gene lookup returns CDR1 SQVTM and CDR2 ANQGSEA. CDR3 length: 12 residues. V lost 4 bases, J lost 4 bases, and 8 bases lay in between.

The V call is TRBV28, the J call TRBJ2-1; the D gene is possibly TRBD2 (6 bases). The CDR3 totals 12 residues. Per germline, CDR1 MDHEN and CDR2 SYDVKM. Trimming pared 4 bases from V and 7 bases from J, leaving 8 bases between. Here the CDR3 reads CASSSAGNEQFF. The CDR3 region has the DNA TGTGCCAGCAGTTCGGCGGGGAATGAGCAGTTCTTC.

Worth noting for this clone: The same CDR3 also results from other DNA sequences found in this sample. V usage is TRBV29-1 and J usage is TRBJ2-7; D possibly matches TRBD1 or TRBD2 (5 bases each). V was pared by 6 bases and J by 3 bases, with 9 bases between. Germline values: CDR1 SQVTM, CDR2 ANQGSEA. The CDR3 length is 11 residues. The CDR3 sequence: CSVGDGYEQYF. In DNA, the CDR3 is TGCAGCGTCGGGGACGGCTACGAGCAGTACTTC.